The 19 T cell receptor beta chains below were found in one sample sequenced in a study of shared clonotypes between healthy human individuals. TCRdb keeps only in-frame clones here, not all; method: immunoSEQ multiplex PCR. This table holds about 1 million clones, about 75% found once. Material: memory CD4+ T cells sorted from blood. Subset described: CD45RA-negative fraction. These receptors were obtained from a man aged 18 to 29 in good health.

The chain employs TRBV20-1 and TRBJ2-7, with D hard to call. This CDR3 contains 10 residues. V dropped 6 bases and J dropped 3 bases, with 6 bases sitting between them. The germline V gene encodes CDR1 DFQATT and CDR2 SNEGSKA (reference sequence). CDR3 DNA sequence: TGCAGTGCCTTACACTACGAGCAGTACTTC. Protein product: CSALHYEQYF.

Remarks on this clone: Additional DNA sequences in this sample encode the identical CDR3. The J gene is TRBJ1-3, the V gene TRBV5-1, with D unresolved. V gave up 0 bases and J gave up 3 bases, with 7 bases separating them. Germline assignment: CDR1 SGHRS and CDR2 YFSETQ. This CDR3 spans 14 amino acids. This CDR3 reads CASSLGGGGNTIYF. DNA for the CDR3: TGCGCCAGCAGCTTGGGCGGAGGTGGAAACACCATATATTTT.

The chain carries TRBV28 and TRBJ2-7; 9 bases align to TRBD1. Germline values: CDR1 MDHEN, CDR2 SYDVKM. Trimming took 6 bases from V and 7 from J; bases not matched to a gene: 13. There are 15 residues in the CDR3. CDR3 sequence: CASSRWTGENLEQYF. CDR3 coding DNA: TGTGCCAGCAGCCGCTGGACAGGGGAGAATTTGGAGCAGTACTTC.

The chain has TRBV6-7 and TRBJ1-4; the D gene is possibly TRBD1 (5 bases). TRBV6-7 is sorted into the ORF group, with uncertain function. This CDR3 contains 12 residues. V lost 2 bases to trimming and J lost 16 bases, with 14 bases between them. Written as DNA, the CDR3 is TGTGCCAGCAGTTACCCCCAGACAGTTCAGTTTTTT. The encoded protein is CASSYPQTVQFF.

J is TRBJ2-1 and V is TRBV6-6; 16 bases agree with TRBD2. Trimming cost V 5 bases and J 10 bases; bases outside gene matches: 8. The CDR3 consists of 16 residues. CDR1 is MNHNY, CDR2 SVGAGI, per germline (reference sequence). The CDR3 DNA is TGTGCCAGCAGTCAGGGGACTAGCGGGGGGGATGTCGAGCAGTTCTTC. Its protein product is CASSQGTSGGDVEQFF.

This clone was seen only once. V gene TRBV7-9 combines with J gene TRBJ1-2, with D perhaps matching TRBD1 (5 bases). Looked up from germline, CDR1 is SEHNR and CDR2 is FQNEAQ (reference sequence). V lost 5 bases to trimming and J lost 3 bases, with 13 bases between them. The CDR3 consists of 14 residues. Here the CDR3 reads CASSPGTHYYGYTF. CDR3 nucleotide sequence: TGTGCCAGCAGCCCGGGGACTCACTACTATGGCTACACCTTC.

This clone was counted only a few times. The chain carries TRBV28 and TRBJ2-5; 15 nucleotides agree with TRBD2. Looked up from germline, CDR1 is MDHEN and CDR2 is SYDVKM. CDR3 length equals 16 residues. V was pared by 5 bases and J by 2 bases, with 3 bases of the junction left unmatched. DNA of the CDR3: TGTGCCAGCAGTGGACTAGCGGGGGGGGCGCAAGAGACCCAGTACTTC. Protein: CASSGLAGGAQETQYF. Looking up the rest from reference TRBV28 and TRBJ2-5 gives the full variable domain: DVKVTQSSRYLVKRTGEKVFLECVQDMDHENMFWYRQDPGLGLRLIYFSYDVKMKEKGDIPEGYSVSREKKERFSLILESASTNQTSMYLCASSGLAGGAQETQYFGPGTRLLVL.

V usage is TRBV27 and J usage is TRBJ1-4; D might be TRBD1 (6 bases). V gave up 1 base and J gave up 7 bases, with 13 bases separating them. CDR1 and CDR2 (germline): MNHEY, SMNVEV (reference sequence). The CDR3 runs 15 residues. The CDR3 protein is CASSLWGGYSEKLFF. CDR3 in DNA: TGTGCCAGCAGTTTATGGGGGGGCTACTCTGAAAAACTGTTTTTT.

This clone was observed a handful of times. This chain links TRBV30 with TRBJ1-2, with D unresolved. Germline CDR1 GTSNPN, CDR2 SVGIG (reference sequence). The CDR3 extends over 11 amino acids. Trimming stripped 5 bases from V and 8 bases from J, with 12 bases between. CDR3 residues: CAWGNGYGYTF. Written as DNA, the CDR3 is TGTGCCTGGGGGAACGGATACGGCTACACCTTC.

V gene TRBV18 combines with J gene TRBJ2-7; D not resolved. Germline assignment: CDR1 KGHSH and CDR2 LQKENI. Trimming took 6 bases from V and 3 from J, leaving 12 bases between them. The CDR3 runs to 13 residues. The CDR3: CASSPITDYEQYF. The CDR3 nucleotides read TGTGCCAGCTCCCCCATCACTGACTACGAGCAGTACTTC.

The chain couples TRBV6-5 to TRBJ2-2; 10 bases line up with TRBD1. This CDR3 region has 15 residues. The V segment lost 9 bases and the J segment 6 bases; nucleotides outside the gene matches: 10. Germline loops: CDR1 MNHEY, CDR2 SVGAGI. This CDR3 reads CASRQGALFSGELFF. DNA of the CDR3: TGTGCCAGTAGACAGGGGGCCCTGTTTTCCGGGGAGCTGTTTTTT.

This clone has just a few counts. The chain has TRBV25-1 and TRBJ2-6, with D perhaps matching TRBD2 (6 bases). The CDR3 length is 17 residues. V lost 4 bases and J lost 0, with 13 bases in between. Germline loops: CDR1 MGHDK, CDR2 SYGVNS. CDR3 loop: CASSAGVLISGANVLTF. CDR3 coding DNA: TGTGCCAGCAGTGCGGGGGTACTTATCTCTGGGGCCAACGTCCTGACTTTC.

The chain employs TRBV12-5 and TRBJ1-6; D is unresolved. Germline CDR1 reads LGHNT; CDR2 reads FRNRAP. The CDR3 has 14 residues. V was clipped by 2 bases and J by 5 bases, with 7 bases between them. The CDR3 nucleotides are TGTGCTAGTGGTTTGAAGATTAATAATTCACCCCTCCACTTT. Translating gives CASGLKINNSPLHF.

This chain links TRBV5-5 with TRBJ1-5; D is uncertain. The CDR3 has 13 residues. Germline CDR1 is SGHKS and CDR2 is YYEKEE (reference sequence). Trimming pared 1 base from V and 2 bases from J, leaving 4 bases between. CDR3 bases: TGTGCCAGCAGCTTGAGCCGCAATCAGCCCCAGCATTTT. It encodes CASSLSRNQPQHF.

The chain recombines TRBV28 with TRBJ1-1; 9 nucleotides agree with TRBD1. The J segment lost 5 bases and the V segment lost 7 bases, leaving 8 bases of the junction unmatched. Germline-derived CDR1 and CDR2 are MDHEN and SYDVKM. This CDR3 comprises 14 residues. This chain's CDR3 is CASILGTGQTEAFF. The CDR3 DNA reads TGTGCCAGCATTCTCGGGACAGGGCAAACTGAAGCTTTCTTT. Full variable domain (remainder filled in from reference TRBV28 and TRBJ1-1): DVKVTQSSRYLVKRTGEKVFLECVQDMDHENMFWYRQDPGLGLRLIYFSYDVKMKEKGDIPEGYSVSREKKERFSLILESASTNQTSMYLCASILGTGQTEAFFGQGTRLTVV.

In regard to this clone: At the DNA level, this CDR3 is encoded by other sequences in the same sample as well. The chain is built from TRBV5-1 and TRBJ1-4, with a tentative D call TRBD1 (6 bases). Germline CDR1 is SGHRS and CDR2 is YFSETQ. The CDR3 loop spans 15 amino acids. V shed 0 bases and J shed 2 bases, with 8 bases lying between them. CDR3 bases: TGCGCCAGCAGCTTGGCACAGGGTACTAATGAAAAACTGTTTTTT. Protein: CASSLAQGTNEKLFF.

This chain joins TRBV27 and TRBJ2-2; tentatively, D is TRBD2 (6 bases). CDR3 length equals 13 residues. The ends were cut back, 3 bases at V and 7 bases at J, with 9 bases in the middle. Looked up from germline, CDR1 is MNHEY and CDR2 is SMNVEV (reference sequence). CDR3 sequence (DNA): TGTGCCAGCAGTTTGGGAGGTCTCGGGGAGCTGTTTTTT. Protein: CASSLGGLGELFF.

This chain connects TRBV18 to TRBJ1-1; a possible D gene is TRBD1 (5 bases). Deletions cut 2 bases from V and 4 bases from J, with 11 bases between. CDR3 size: 14 residues. The germline V gene encodes CDR1 KGHSH and CDR2 LQKENI. The CDR3 loop reads CASSPGSGLTEAFF. CDR3 in DNA: TGTGCCAGCTCACCAGGTTCAGGGCTCACTGAAGCTTTCTTT.

This chain links TRBV6-6 with TRBJ2-1; tentative D call: TRBD1 (6 bases). V gave up 5 bases and J gave up 16 bases, with 15 bases separating them. CDR3 length: 11 residues. Germline values: CDR1 MNHNY, CDR2 SVGAGI (reference sequence). The CDR3 spells CASSMAGDIFF. CDR3 in DNA: TGTGCCAGCAGTATGGCCGGGGACATATTCTTC.